The rows below give T cell receptor beta chains drawn from one sample of a study of cytomegalovirus exposure and HLA in healthy donors. TCRdb's table, derived via immunoSEQ multiplex PCR, lists solely in-frame clones and lacks some. The sample records under 200,000 clones, approximately 77% being singletons. The sample consisted of PBMCs. These receptors originate from a man younger than 30 in good health and CMV-seronegative. CDR3s include the opening cysteine and the closing phenylalanine or tryptophan. Each record gives: CDR3 DNA, CDR3 protein, V gene, J gene, clone size, D gene. A D gene is named only where the DNA matches it firmly. Some rows have no size entry. The others give once, few or many, or a class for an expanded clone.

CDR3 DNA: TGTGCCATCAGTGAGTCTGCTCGTAGCGGGAGGCCGGGCACAGATACGCAGTATTTT
CDR3 protein: CAISESARSGRPGTDTQYF
V gene: TRBV10-3
J gene: TRBJ2-3
clone size: few
D gene: TRBD2

CDR3 DNA: TGTGCCATCGCCCTAGTGCACTGGGGGACTAGCGGTGCCTACGAGCAGTACTTC
CDR3 protein: CAIALVHWGTSGAYEQYF
V gene: TRBV10-3
J gene: TRBJ2-7
clone size: .
D gene: TRBD2

CDR3 DNA: TGTGCCAGCAGCTTCGCTTATAGCGGAGACTACAATGAGCAGTTCTTC
CDR3 protein: CASSFAYSGDYNEQFF
V gene: TRBV7-9
J gene: TRBJ2-1
clone size: .
D gene: .

CDR3 DNA: TGCAGCGGGGGGGGCCAGGGTACCGGGGAGCTGTTTTTT
CDR3 protein: CSGGGQGTGELFF
V gene: TRBV29-1
J gene: TRBJ2-2
clone size: .
D gene: .

CDR3 DNA: TGTGCCAGCAGCACCTGGGGACAGGGGGCGGGCACTGAAGCTTTCTTT
CDR3 protein: CASSTWGQGAGTEAFF
V gene: TRBV14
J gene: TRBJ1-1
clone size: .
D gene: TRBD1

CDR3 DNA: TGTGCCAGCAGTGTCGTCGGACAGAGCTACGAGCAGTACTTC
CDR3 protein: CASSVVGQSYEQYF
V gene: TRBV27
J gene: TRBJ2-7
clone size: .
D gene: .

CDR3 DNA: TGTGCCAGCAGCCTCCGGGACAACGGAGGAAACACTGAAGCTTTCTTT
CDR3 protein: CASSLRDNGGNTEAFF
V gene: TRBV5-5
J gene: TRBJ1-1
clone size: .
D gene: .

CDR3 DNA: TGTGCCAGCAGTTTCCTCAGTTTTAGGGGTCATGAGCAGTTCTTC
CDR3 protein: CASSFLSFRGHEQFF
V gene: TRBV6-5
J gene: TRBJ2-1
clone size: .
D gene: .

CDR3 DNA: TGTGCCAGAAACCTGAGGACTAGCGGATACAATGAGCAGTTCTTC
CDR3 protein: CARNLRTSGYNEQFF
V gene: TRBV2
J gene: TRBJ2-1
clone size: .
D gene: TRBD2

CDR3 DNA: TGTGCCAGCAGCCAAAGAAGCGGGAGAATCCCAGATACGCAGTATTTT
CDR3 protein: CASSQRSGRIPDTQYF
V gene: TRBV7-2
J gene: TRBJ2-3
clone size: .
D gene: TRBD2

CDR3 DNA: TGCGCCAGCAGCTCGACTAGCGGGAGTGATACGCAGTATTTT
CDR3 protein: CASSSTSGSDTQYF
V gene: TRBV5-1
J gene: TRBJ2-3
clone size: .
D gene: TRBD2

CDR3 DNA: TGTGCCATCAGACAGGGTGCCGAGCAGTACTTC
CDR3 protein: CAIRQGAEQYF
V gene: TRBV10-3
J gene: TRBJ2-7
clone size: .
D gene: .

CDR3 DNA: TGTGCCAGCAGCTTAGCGAGGAGGGAGGGAGATACGCAGTATTTT
CDR3 protein: CASSLARREGDTQYF
V gene: TRBV7-2
J gene: TRBJ2-3
clone size: .
D gene: TRBD2

CDR3 DNA: TGTGCCAGCAGCGTAGACCGGGGGGAGCTGTTTTTT
CDR3 protein: CASSVDRGELFF
V gene: TRBV9
J gene: TRBJ2-2
clone size: .
D gene: .